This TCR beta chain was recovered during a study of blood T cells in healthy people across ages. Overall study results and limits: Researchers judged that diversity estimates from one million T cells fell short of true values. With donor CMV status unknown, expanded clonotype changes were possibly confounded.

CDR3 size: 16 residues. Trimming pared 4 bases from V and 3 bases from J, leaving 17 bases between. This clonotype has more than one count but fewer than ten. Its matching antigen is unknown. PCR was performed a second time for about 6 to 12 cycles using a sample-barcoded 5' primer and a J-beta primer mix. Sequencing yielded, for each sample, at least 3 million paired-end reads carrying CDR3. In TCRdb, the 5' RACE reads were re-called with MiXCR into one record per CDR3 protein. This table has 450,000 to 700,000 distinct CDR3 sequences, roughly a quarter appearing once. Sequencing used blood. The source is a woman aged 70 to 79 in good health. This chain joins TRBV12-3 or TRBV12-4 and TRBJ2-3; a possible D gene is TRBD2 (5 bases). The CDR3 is CASSSVRGIGTDTQYF. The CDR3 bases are TGTGCCAGCAGTTCCGTTCGGGGTATAGGGACAGATACGCAGTATTTT.